This record covers a single T cell receptor beta chain. The antigen is undetermined. A second PCR of roughly 6 to 12 cycles used a sample-barcoded 5' primer and a J-beta primer mix. A tag from a template-switch adaptor with 12 random nucleotides marked each cDNA molecule. TCRdb ran MiXCR on the 5' RACE reads and lists one entry per CDR3 protein. The sample lists hundreds of thousands of distinct CDR3 sequences, less than 35% occurring once. This entry is derived from a study of blood T cells in healthy people across ages. Broader study findings: CMV status of donors was not determined, possibly confounding expanded clonotype changes.

Germline V gene sequence: CDR1 MNHNS, CDR2 SASEGT. The CDR3 extends over 16 amino acids. The people who gave samples were healthy Caucasians from Russia, aged roughly 6 to 90. The rearrangement uses TRBV6-1 and TRBJ2-1; 8 bases match TRBD2. The DNA matches TRBJ2-7 better at its end, which makes the J call doubtful. The sequenced sample was blood. The TCR sequence derives from a woman aged 80 or older in good health. In DNA, the CDR3 is TGTGCCAGCAGTGGCCTGACTAGCGTGTCCTACAATGAGCAGTACTTC. It codes for CASSGLTSVSYNEQYF.